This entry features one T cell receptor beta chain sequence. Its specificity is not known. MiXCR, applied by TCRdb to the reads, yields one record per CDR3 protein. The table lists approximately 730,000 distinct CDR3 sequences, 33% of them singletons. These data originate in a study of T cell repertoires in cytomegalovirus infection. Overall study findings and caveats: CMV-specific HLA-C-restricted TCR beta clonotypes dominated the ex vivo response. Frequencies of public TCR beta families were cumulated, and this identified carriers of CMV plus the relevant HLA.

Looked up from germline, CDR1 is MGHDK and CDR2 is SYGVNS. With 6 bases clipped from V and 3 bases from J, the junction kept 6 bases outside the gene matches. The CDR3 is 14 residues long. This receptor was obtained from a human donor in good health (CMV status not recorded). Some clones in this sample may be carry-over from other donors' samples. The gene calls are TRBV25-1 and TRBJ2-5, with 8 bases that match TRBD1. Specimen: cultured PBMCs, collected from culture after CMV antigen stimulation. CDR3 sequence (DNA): TGTGCCAGCAGCGCTGGACAGGGAAAAGAGACCCAGTACTTC. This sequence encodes CASSAGQGKETQYF.